This T cell receptor (beta chain) was captured in a study of T-cell reconstitution after alpha-beta-depleted transplantation in children. Broader study findings: Expanded graft clones numbering several hundred reportedly gave rise to alpha-beta T cells about two months after transplant.

The authors prepared the TCRbeta library with unique molecular identifiers. Each CDR3 protein gets one entry after TCRdb re-called the PCR reads with MiXCR. The sample consists of about 600,000 distinct CDR3 sequences, approximately 22% of them appearing once. CDR3 size: 15 residues. Germline assignment: CDR1 MNHNS and CDR2 SASEGT. V was shortened by 5 bases and J by 3 bases, with 15 bases between the two germline ends. Regarding this clonotype: Its cognate antigen is unknown.

This sequence joins TRBV6-1 and TRBJ2-3; D may correspond to TRBD1 or TRBD2 (5 bases each). The receptor comes from a boy younger than two who had a stem cell transplant for acute myeloid leukemia, so the T cells may come from the graft donor. The material sequenced was PBMCs, mostly from graft donor cells, taken 360 days after TCRalphabeta/CD19-depleted stem cell transplant. The CDR3 DNA reads TGTGCCAGCAGTAGGGCTAGAGGGACGACAGATACGCAGTATTTT. Translating it yields CASSRARGTTDTQYF.